What follows describes a single T cell receptor (beta chain). The target antigen is unknown. This CDR3 spans 14 amino acids. Unmatched junction bases numbered 2, after V lost 4 bases and J lost 1 base. Germline CDR1 and CDR2: SGHTA and FQGNSA. Using immunoSEQ multiplex PCR, the repertoire was profiled, and TCRdb retains in-frame clones only, with some absent. The sample lists 50,000 to 60,000 clones; nearly 80% were seen once. The data were obtained in a study of T cell responses to AZD1222 COVID-19 vaccine. General observations from the study: Recipients of AZD1222 seropositive at baseline numbered only 5 or 6. In a largely white British group with more females than males, clonal diversity was possibly underestimated.

The chain uses TRBV7-2 and TRBJ1-2; the match to TRBD1 covers 8 bases. The sample here was peripheral blood, taken 28 days after the second AZD1222 dose. The clonotype was recovered from an adult who received the AZD1222 COVID-19 vaccine. CDR3 loop: CASSSTGDNYGYTF. CDR3 coding DNA: TGTGCCAGCAGCTCGACAGGGGATAACTATGGCTACACCTTC.